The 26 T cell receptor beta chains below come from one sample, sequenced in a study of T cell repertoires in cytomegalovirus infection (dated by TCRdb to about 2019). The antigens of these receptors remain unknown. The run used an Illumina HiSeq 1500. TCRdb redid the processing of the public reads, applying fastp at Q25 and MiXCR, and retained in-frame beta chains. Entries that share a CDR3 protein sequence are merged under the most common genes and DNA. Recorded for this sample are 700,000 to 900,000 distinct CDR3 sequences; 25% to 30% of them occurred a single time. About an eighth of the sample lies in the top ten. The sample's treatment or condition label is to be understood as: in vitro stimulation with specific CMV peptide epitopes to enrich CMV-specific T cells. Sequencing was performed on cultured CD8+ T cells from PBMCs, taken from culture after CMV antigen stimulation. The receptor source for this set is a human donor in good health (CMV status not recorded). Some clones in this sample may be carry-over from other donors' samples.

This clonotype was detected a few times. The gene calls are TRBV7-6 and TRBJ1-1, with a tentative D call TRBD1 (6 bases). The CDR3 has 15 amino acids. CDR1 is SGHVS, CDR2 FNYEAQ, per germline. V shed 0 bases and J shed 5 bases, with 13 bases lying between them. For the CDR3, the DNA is TGTGCCAGCAGCTTAGCGTCAGGGGCCGGTACTGAAGCTTTCTTT. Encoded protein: CASSLASGAGTEAFF.

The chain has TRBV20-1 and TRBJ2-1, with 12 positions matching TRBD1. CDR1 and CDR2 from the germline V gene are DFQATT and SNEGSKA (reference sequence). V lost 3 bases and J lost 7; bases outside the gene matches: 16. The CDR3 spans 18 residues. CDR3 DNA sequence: TGCAGTGCTAGGAGTTATACGGGACAGGGGGCCGGAATGAATGAGCAGTTCTTC. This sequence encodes CSARSYTGQGAGMNEQFF.

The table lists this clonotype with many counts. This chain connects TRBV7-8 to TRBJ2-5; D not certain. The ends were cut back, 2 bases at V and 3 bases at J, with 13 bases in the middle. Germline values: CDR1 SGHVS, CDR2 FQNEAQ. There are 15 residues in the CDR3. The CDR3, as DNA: TGTGCCAGCAGCTTATATGCCTCCCCCGAAGAGACCCAGTACTTC. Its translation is CASSLYASPEETQYF. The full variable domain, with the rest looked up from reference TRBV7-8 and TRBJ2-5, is GAGVSQSPRYKVAKRGQDVALRCDPISGHVSLFWYQQALGQGPEFLTYFQNEAQLDKSGLPSDRFFAERPEGSVSTLKIQRTQQEDSAVYLCASSLYASPEETQYFGPGTRLLVL.

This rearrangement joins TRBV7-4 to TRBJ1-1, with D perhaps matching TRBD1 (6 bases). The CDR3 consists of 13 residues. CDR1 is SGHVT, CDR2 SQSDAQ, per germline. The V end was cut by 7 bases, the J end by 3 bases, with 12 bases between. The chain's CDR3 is CASNFRGDTEAFF. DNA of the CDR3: TGTGCCAGCAACTTCAGGGGAGACACTGAAGCTTTCTTT.

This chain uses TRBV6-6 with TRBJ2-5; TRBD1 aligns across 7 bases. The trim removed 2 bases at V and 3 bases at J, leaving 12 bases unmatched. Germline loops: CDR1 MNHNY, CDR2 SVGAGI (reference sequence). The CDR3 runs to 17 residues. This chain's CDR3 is CASSYEAGEGAEETQYF. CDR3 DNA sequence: TGTGCCAGCAGTTACGAGGCCGGCGAGGGGGCGGAAGAGACCCAGTACTTC.

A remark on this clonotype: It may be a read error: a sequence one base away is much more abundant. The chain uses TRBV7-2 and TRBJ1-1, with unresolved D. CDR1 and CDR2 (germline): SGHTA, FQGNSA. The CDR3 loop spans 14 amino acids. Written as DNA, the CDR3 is TGTGCCAGCAGCTTAGTCGGTCAGAACACTAAAGCTTTCTTT. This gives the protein CASSLVGQNTKAFF. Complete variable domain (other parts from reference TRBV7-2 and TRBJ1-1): GAGVSQSPSNKVTEKGKDVELRCDPISGHTALYWYRQSLGQGLEFLIYFQGNSAPDKSGLPSDRFSAERTGGSVSTLTIQRTQQEDSAVYLCASSLVGQNTKAFFGQGTRLTVV.

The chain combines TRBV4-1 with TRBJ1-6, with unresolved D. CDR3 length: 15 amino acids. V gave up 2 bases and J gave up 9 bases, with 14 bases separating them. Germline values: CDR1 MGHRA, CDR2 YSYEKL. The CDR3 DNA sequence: TGCGCCAGCAGCCAAATTGAGGGAGCGGGTTCACCCCTCCACTTT. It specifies CASSQIEGAGSPLHF.

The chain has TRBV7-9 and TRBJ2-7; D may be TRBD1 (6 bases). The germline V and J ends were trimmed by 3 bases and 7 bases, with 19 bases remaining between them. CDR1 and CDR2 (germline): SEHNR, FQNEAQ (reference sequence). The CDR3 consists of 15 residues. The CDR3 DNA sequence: TGTGCCAGCAGCTTTTCAACGGTCCAGGGGTGGGAGCAGTACTTC. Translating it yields CASSFSTVQGWEQYF.

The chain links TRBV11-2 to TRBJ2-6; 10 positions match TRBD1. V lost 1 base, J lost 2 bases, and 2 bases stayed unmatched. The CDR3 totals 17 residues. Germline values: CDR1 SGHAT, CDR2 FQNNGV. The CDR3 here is CASSLGTGGTGANVLTF. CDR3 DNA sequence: TGTGCCAGCAGCTTAGGGACAGGGGGAACTGGGGCCAACGTCCTGACTTTC.

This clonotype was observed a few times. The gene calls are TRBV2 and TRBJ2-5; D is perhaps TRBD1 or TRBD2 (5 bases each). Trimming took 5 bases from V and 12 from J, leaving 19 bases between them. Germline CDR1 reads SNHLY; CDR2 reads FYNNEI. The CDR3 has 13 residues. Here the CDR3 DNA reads TGTGCCAGCAGTCCGTGGGGACCCCCAAACAAGTACTTC. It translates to CASSPWGPPNKYF.

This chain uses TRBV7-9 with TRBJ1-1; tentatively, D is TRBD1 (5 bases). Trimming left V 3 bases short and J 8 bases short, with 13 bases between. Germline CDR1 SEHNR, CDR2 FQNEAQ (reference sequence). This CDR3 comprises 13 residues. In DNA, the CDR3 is TGTGCCAGCAGCTTTGCTGGGACTTTCGAAGCTTTCTTT. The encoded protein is CASSFAGTFEAFF. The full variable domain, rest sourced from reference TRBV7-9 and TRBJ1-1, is DTGVSQNPRHKITKRGQNVTFRCDPISEHNRLYWYRQTLGQGPEFLTYFQNEAQLEKSRLLSDRFSAERPKGSFSTLEIQRTEQGDSAMYLCASSFAGTFEAFFGQGTRLTVV.

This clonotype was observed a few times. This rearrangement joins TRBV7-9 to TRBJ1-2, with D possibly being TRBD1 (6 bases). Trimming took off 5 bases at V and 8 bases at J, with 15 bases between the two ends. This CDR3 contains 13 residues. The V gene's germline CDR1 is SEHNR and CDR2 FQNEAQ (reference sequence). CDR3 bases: TGTGCCAGCAGCACCTACAGGGAGGAGGGCTACACCTTC. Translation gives CASSTYREEGYTF.

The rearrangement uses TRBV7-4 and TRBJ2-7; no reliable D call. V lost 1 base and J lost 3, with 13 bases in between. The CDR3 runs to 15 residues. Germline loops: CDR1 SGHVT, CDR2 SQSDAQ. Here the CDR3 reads CASSLGFLGDYEQYV. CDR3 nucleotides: TGTGCCAGCAGCTTAGGGTTCTTAGGAGACTACGAGCAGTACGTC.

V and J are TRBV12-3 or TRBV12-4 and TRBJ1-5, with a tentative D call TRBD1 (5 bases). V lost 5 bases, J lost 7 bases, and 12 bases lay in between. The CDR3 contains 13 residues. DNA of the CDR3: TGTGCCAGCAGTGGGGCCGTGAGGCAGCCCCAGCATTTT. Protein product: CASSGAVRQPQHF.

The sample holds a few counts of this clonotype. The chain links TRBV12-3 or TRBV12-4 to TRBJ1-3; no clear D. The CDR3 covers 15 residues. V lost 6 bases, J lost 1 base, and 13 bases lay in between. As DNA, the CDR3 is TGTGCCAGCAGCTCACAACGGCGGTCTGGAAACACCATATATTTT. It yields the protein CASSSQRRSGNTIYF.

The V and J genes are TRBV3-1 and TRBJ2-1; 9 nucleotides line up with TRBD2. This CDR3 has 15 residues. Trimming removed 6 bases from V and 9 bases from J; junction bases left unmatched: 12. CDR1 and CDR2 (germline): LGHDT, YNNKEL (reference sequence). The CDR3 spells CASRPSAGGLGEQFF. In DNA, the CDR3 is TGTGCCAGCAGGCCCTCTGCGGGGGGGCTCGGTGAGCAGTTCTTC.

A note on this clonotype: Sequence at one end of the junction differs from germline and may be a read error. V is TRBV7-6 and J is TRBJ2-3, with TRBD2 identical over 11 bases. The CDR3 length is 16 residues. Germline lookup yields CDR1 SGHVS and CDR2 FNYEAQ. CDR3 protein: CASSIYSGGGADMQYF. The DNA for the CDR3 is TGTGCCAGCAGCATCTATAGCGGGGGGGGGGCAGATATGCAGTATTTT.

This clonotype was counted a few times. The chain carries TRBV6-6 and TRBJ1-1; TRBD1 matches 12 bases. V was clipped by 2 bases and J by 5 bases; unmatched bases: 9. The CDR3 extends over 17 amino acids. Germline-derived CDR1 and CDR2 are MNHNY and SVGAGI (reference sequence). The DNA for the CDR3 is TGTGCCAGCAGTTACCGTACCGGGACAGGGGGCCTGACTGAAGCTTTCTTT. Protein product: CASSYRTGTGGLTEAFF.

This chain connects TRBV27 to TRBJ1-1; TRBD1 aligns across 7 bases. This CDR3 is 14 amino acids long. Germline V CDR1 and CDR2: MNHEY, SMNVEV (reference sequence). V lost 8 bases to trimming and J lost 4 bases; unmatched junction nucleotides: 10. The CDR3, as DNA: TGTGCCAGCGGACTCCGACAGGGTGGCACTGAAGCTTTCTTT. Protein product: CASGLRQGGTEAFF.

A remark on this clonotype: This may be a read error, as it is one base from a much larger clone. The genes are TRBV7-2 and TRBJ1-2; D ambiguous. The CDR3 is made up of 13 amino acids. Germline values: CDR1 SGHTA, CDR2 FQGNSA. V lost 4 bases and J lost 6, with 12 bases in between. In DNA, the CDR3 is TGTGCCAGCAGCTGGGCGGGTTATGATGGCTACACCTTC. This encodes CASSWAGYDGYTF.

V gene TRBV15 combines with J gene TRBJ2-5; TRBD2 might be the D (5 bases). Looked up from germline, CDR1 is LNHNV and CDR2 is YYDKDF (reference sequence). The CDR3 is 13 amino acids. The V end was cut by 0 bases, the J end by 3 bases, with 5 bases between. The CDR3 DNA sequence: TGTGCCACCAGCAGAGACGGGGAAGAGACCCAGTACTTC. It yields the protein CATSRDGEETQYF.

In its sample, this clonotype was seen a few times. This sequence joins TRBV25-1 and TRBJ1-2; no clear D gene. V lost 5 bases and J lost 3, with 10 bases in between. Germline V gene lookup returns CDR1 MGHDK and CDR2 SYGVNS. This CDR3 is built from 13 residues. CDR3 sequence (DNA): TGTGCCAGCAGTCTCCGAAGTTACTATGGCTACACCTTC. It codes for CASSLRSYYGYTF.

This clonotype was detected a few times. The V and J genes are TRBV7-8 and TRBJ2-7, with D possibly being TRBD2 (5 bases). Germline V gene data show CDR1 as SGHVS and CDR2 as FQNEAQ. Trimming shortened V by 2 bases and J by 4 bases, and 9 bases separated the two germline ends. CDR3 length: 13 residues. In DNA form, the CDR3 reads TGTGCCAGCAGCTTATACGAGGGTTACGAGCAGTACGTC. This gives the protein CASSLYEGYEQYV.

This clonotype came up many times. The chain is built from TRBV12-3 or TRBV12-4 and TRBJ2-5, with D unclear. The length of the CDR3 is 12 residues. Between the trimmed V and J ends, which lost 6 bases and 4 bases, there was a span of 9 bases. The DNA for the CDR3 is TGTGCCAGCAGCTCCCTAGGAGAGACCCAGTACTTC. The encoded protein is CASSSLGETQYF.

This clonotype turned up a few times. CDR3 coding DNA: TGTGCCAGCAGCTTAGCCCCGGAACCCAATCAGCCCCAGCATTTT. It translates to CASSLAPEPNQPQHF. The chain combines TRBV7-8 with TRBJ1-5; unclear D gene. Trimming pared 0 bases from V and 3 bases from J, leaving 9 bases between. This CDR3 region has 15 residues. The germline gives CDR1 SGHVS, CDR2 FQNEAQ.

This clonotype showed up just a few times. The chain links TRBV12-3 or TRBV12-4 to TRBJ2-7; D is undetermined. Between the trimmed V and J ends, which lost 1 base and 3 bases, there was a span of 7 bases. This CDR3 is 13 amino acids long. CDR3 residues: CASSLELNYEQYV. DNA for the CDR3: TGTGCCAGCAGTTTAGAACTGAACTACGAGCAGTACGTC.